A selection of T cell receptor beta chains follows, all from one sample in a study of response to subunit inactivated influenza vaccine. TCRdb itself ran the RT-PCR reads through MiXCR, one entry per CDR3 protein. The sample has some 520,000 distinct CDR3 sequences, approximately 15% seen once. The sequences come from CD4+ T cells sorted from PBMCs, collected roughly 24 months after vaccination. The receptors stem from a man between 50 and 69 years old who received an inactivated influenza vaccine. Each CDR3 is given with its conserved first and last residue. The D gene is left open where the match is weak. Size is omitted from some rows. Given values are once, few, many or a class for expanded clones.

D gene	V gene	clone size	CDR3 length	J gene	CDR3 DNA	CDR3 protein
TRBD2	TRBV10-1	.	18	TRBJ2-2	TGCGCCAGCAGTGAGTCCAGGACTAGCGGGAGTAGCGGCGGGGAGCTGTTTTTT	CASSESRTSGSSGGELFF
.	TRBV10-3	.	13	TRBJ2-3	TGTGCCATCAGTGAGACTAGCCCAGATACGCAGTATTTT	CAISETSPDTQYF
TRBD1	TRBV6-1	.	14	TRBJ1-2	TGTGCCAGCACCCCGGGACAGGGGGATAGTGGCTACACCTTC	CASTPGQGDSGYTF
TRBD2	TRBV2	few	16	TRBJ2-1	TGTGCCAGCGGGAACGGGAGGGGGAGCTCCTACAATGAGCAGTTCTTC	CASGNGRGSSYNEQFF
.	TRBV20-1	.	14	TRBJ2-7	TGCAGTGCCCGAATCCCGACAGGCTCCTACGAGCAGTACTTC	CSARIPTGSYEQYF
.	TRBV6-5	many	13	TRBJ1-1	TGTGCCAGCAGTTACTCGTTTTCGGCTGAAGCTTTCTTT	CASSYSFSAEAFF
.	TRBV28	many	15	TRBJ2-4	TGTGCCAGCAGTTTAACTCGGGGCGCCAAAAACATTCAGTACTTC	CASSLTRGAKNIQYF
.	TRBV9	few	15	TRBJ1-4	TGTGCCAGCAGCCCCCGCGGGTTGACTAATGAAAAACTGTTTTTT	CASSPRGLTNEKLFF
TRBD2	TRBV4-3	.	17	TRBJ2-3	TGCGCCAGCAGCCAAGCGGGACTAGCGGGAGTCACAGATACGCAGTATTTT	CASSQAGLAGVTDTQYF
.	TRBV6-2/TRBV6-3	.	13	TRBJ1-1	TGTGCCAGCAGTCGATTGGGGGGCTTTGAAGCTTTCTTT	CASSRLGGFEAFF
.	TRBV7-9	.	15	TRBJ2-3	TGTGCCAGCAGCCTCGCGGGACACAATCGGGATACGCAGTATTTT	CASSLAGHNRDTQYF
TRBD2	TRBV6-5	few	13	TRBJ2-7	TGTGCCAGCAGTTACTCGGGCCTAGCGGGGGAGTACTTC	CASSYSGLAGEYF
.	TRBV6-1	.	16	TRBJ2-1	TGTGCCAGCAACCCCCGGCGGGTGCTTCCGTACAATGAGCAGTTCTTC	CASNPRRVLPYNEQFF
TRBD2	TRBV6-2/TRBV6-3	.	13	TRBJ2-7	TGTGCCAGCAGGGGGACTAGCGGTGACGAGCAGTACTTC	CASRGTSGDEQYF
TRBD2	TRBV30	.	15	TRBJ2-1	TGTGCCTGGAGAGCGAAGGGCGGGGGGCTTTTCCGTCAGTTCTTC	CAWRAKGGGLFRQFF
.	TRBV6-5	.	14	TRBJ1-1	TGTGCCAGCAGTTACCGCGGGGGAAGGACTGAAGCTTTCTTT	CASSYRGGRTEAFF
TRBD2	TRBV3-1	few	15	TRBJ2-2	TGTGCCAGCAGCTATAGCGGGAGGGCCACCGGGGAGCTGTTTTTT	CASSYSGRATGELFF
.	TRBV20-1	many	12	TRBJ2-4	TGCAGTGCTAGAGATACCCTACAGGGCTCAAGCTTC	CSARDTLQGSSF
TRBD1	TRBV5-5	few	15	TRBJ1-5	TGTGCCAGCAGCCTCGGGACAGGGGTCTTTCAGCCCCAGCATTTT	CASSLGTGVFQPQHF
TRBD1	TRBV9	.	16	TRBJ2-3	TGTGCCAGCAGCCATATCGGGACAGGAGGCACAGATACGCAGTATTTT	CASSHIGTGGTDTQYF
TRBD1	TRBV7-9	.	14	TRBJ1-4	TGTGCCAGCCGCCTGGACAGGGCTAATGAAAAACTGTTTTTT	CASRLDRANEKLFF
TRBD1	TRBV10-3	.	17	TRBJ1-1	TGTGCCATCAGTGAGCCAGATACAGGGGTGCGGAACACTGAAGCTTTCTTT	CAISEPDTGVRNTEAFF
.	TRBV5-5	once	14	TRBJ2-1	TGTGCCAGCAGCCCAAGACTGACTAGCAATGAGCAGTTCTTC	CASSPRLTSNEQFF
.	TRBV20-1	many	11	TRBJ1-2	TGCAGTGCTCCAACTAACTATGGCTACACCTTC	CSAPTNYGYTF
.	TRBV7-9	.	16	TRBJ2-5	TGTGCCAGCAGCCAAATGGGTGGAGGGGTCGCAGAGACCCAGTACTTC	CASSQMGGGVAETQYF
.	TRBV28	many	15	TRBJ2-5	TGTGCCAGCAGTTCCCGGGACAACAACCAAGAGACCCAGTACTTC	CASSSRDNNQETQYF
.	TRBV4-3	.	16	TRBJ1-4	TGCGCCAGCAGCCAAGGAGTCCAAGCAACTAATGAAAAACTGTTTTTT	CASSQGVQATNEKLFF
TRBD1	TRBV12-3/TRBV12-4	.	13	TRBJ1-1	TGTGCCACCAGCAGGGGGCTCGGCACTGAAGCTTTCTTT	CATSRGLGTEAFF
.	TRBV28	few	12	TRBJ1-1	TGTGCCAGCAGTTTGTGGGGGTTTGGAGCTTTCTTT	CASSLWGFGAFF
TRBD1	TRBV5-1	.	16	TRBJ2-7	TGCGCCAGCAGCTGGGGAACGGACAGGGGGCTGCACGAGCAGTACTTC	CASSWGTDRGLHEQYF
TRBD1	TRBV24-1	few	17	TRBJ2-2	TGTGCCACCAGTGATCGAAGACAGGGGCCGAACACCGGGGAGCTGTTTTTT	CATSDRRQGPNTGELFF
.	TRBV5-1	.	14	TRBJ1-6	TGCGCCAGCAGCATAAAGGGGGGTGATTCACCCCTCCACTTT	CASSIKGGDSPLHF
.	TRBV28	.	15	TRBJ2-7	TGTGCCAGCAGTTTATTATGGGAACAGAATCCGAAGCAGTACTTC	CASSLLWEQNPKQYF
.	TRBV5-1	many	15	TRBJ2-7	TGCGCCAGCAGCTCGAATGCCGGGACCACCTACGAGCAGTACTTC	CASSSNAGTTYEQYF
.	TRBV20-1	.	14	TRBJ2-3	TGCAGTGCTAGAGAGGGGGCAGGCGCAGATACGCAGTATTTT	CSAREGAGADTQYF
.	TRBV28	few	11	TRBJ1-1	TGTGCCATCTCGGGAAGGGCTGGAGCTTTCTTT	CAISGRAGAFF
.	TRBV5-5	.	15	TRBJ1-2	TGTGCCAGCAGCTTGGAGGGGCAGGCAAACTATGGCTACACCTTC	CASSLEGQANYGYTF
.	TRBV9	.	14	TRBJ1-1	TGTGCCAGCAGCGTAGAGCGGGACCGCACTGAAGCTTTCTTT	CASSVERDRTEAFF
TRBD1	TRBV30	few	17	TRBJ2-2	TGTGCCTGGTCGACCGAGCGGACAGGGGTGTTCGCCGGGGAGCTGTTTTTT	CAWSTERTGVFAGELFF
TRBD2	TRBV20-1	.	14	TRBJ2-1	TGCAGTGCTGACCTCGCAGCGGGAGCCAATGAGCAGTTCTTC	CSADLAAGANEQFF
.	TRBV11-2	few	18	TRBJ1-4	TGTGCCAGCAGCTTAGGTCCGGGGGGGGGATCGACTAATGAAAAACTGTTTTTT	CASSLGPGGGSTNEKLFF
.	TRBV4-3	.	18	TRBJ2-1	TGCGCCAGCAGCCAAGGTGTAGGGGGAACCCCAAAGTACAATGAGCAGTTCTTC	CASSQGVGGTPKYNEQFF
TRBD2	TRBV11-1	few	21	TRBJ2-3	TGTGCCAGCAGCTTAGATCCCTTCACTAGCGGAATTACCACTCGCACAGATACGCAGTATTTT	CASSLDPFTSGITTRTDTQYF
.	TRBV5-1	.	14	TRBJ2-5	TGCGCCAGCAGCTTGGCCGGGCCAAGGGAAACCCAGTACTTC	CASSLAGPRETQYF
.	TRBV6-5	.	13	TRBJ2-3	TGTGCCAGCAGTTTTCGGGCGGCAGATACGCAGTATTTT	CASSFRAADTQYF
.	TRBV7-9	many	13	TRBJ1-1	TGTGCCAGCAGCGCCCAGGCGAACACTGAAGCTTTCTTT	CASSAQANTEAFF
TRBD1	TRBV5-1	.	15	TRBJ2-7	TGCGCCAGCAGCTCGCTGGGACAGGGGCCCTACGAGCAGTACTTC	CASSSLGQGPYEQYF
.	TRBV7-9	few	13	TRBJ2-7	TGTGCCAGCAGGGCGGCAGGAGTTTACGAGCAGTACTTC	CASRAAGVYEQYF
.	TRBV20-1	few	15	TRBJ2-1	TGCAGTGCTAGCTCGGCCAGCGGTGATTACAATGAGCAGTTCTTC	CSASSASGDYNEQFF
.	TRBV6-2/TRBV6-3	few	15	TRBJ1-2	TGTGCCAGCAGTTATTCCGGGGGCGGCGGCTATGGCTACACCTTC	CASSYSGGGGYGYTF
.	TRBV20-1	.	11	TRBJ2-3	TGCAGTGCTGGCCAGGGAGATACGCAGTATTTT	CSAGQGDTQYF
.	TRBV20-1	few	15	TRBJ1-1	TGCAGTGCTAGAGATCAGAGCGGGGGGCGAGCCCAAGCTTTCTTT	CSARDQSGGRAQAFF
.	TRBV29-1	.	12	TRBJ1-2	TGCAGCGTTGGACGGCTCAACTATGGCTACACCTTC	CSVGRLNYGYTF
TRBD2	TRBV12-3/TRBV12-4	few	16	TRBJ2-3	TGTGCCAGCAGCCCCGGCGGGGGATCGGGCACAGATACGCAGTATTTT	CASSPGGGSGTDTQYF